The 7 T cell receptor beta chains below were found in one sample sequenced in a study of CD4 T cells in relation to SARS-CoV-2 and coronaviruses. No cognate antigen is known for these TCRs. Method: immunoSEQ multiplex PCR; TCRdb's copy keeps in-frame clones and lacks some. The sample holds about 24,000 clones; roughly 80% are singletons and the top ten take roughly an eighth. CD4+ T cells from unexposed donors were obtained before the COVID-19 pandemic (2011-2018). The cells were cultured for about 10 days before CD4+ T cells were isolated. Material for sequencing was CD4+ T cells from PBMCs, cultured in vitro. These receptors came from a human donor in good health.

V usage is TRBV27 and J usage is TRBJ2-3; no firm D call. The length of the CDR3 is 12 residues. Germline values: CDR1 MNHEY, CDR2 SMNVEV (reference sequence). The germline V and J ends were trimmed by 4 bases and 9 bases, with 11 bases remaining between them. The CDR3 sequence is CASSSDGRTQYF. The CDR3 DNA sequence: TGTGCCAGCAGTTCAGACGGACGCACGCAGTATTTT.

On this clone itself: The same CDR3 arises from other DNA sequences in this sample as well. The J gene is TRBJ2-7, the V gene TRBV6-5; D gene ambiguous. Germline-derived CDR1 and CDR2 are MNHEY and SVGAGI. This CDR3 region has 11 residues. V lost 3 bases and J lost 7, with 7 bases in between. CDR3 DNA: TGTGCCAGCAGTTATCGAAATGAGCAGTACTTC. It translates to CASSYRNEQYF.

This clone was detected only a few times. The genes are TRBV10-3 and TRBJ2-7; D ambiguous. V lost 4 bases and J 5 bases, leaving 9 bases between the germline ends. CDR3 length: 12 residues. CDR1 is ENHRY and CDR2 is SYGVKD in the germline V gene. The CDR3 loop reads CAISAGSHEQYF. The CDR3, as DNA: TGTGCCATCAGTGCGGGTAGTCACGAGCAGTACTTC.

This clone showed up just once. The chain recombines TRBV30 with TRBJ2-3; 9 bases line up with TRBD2. In germline, CDR1 is GTSNPN, CDR2 SVGIG (reference sequence). The CDR3 length is 15 residues. V dropped 5 bases and J dropped 2; count of bases not matched to a gene: 8. The CDR3 loop reads CAWGKTSGNTDTQYF. The DNA for the CDR3 is TGTGCCTGGGGGAAGACTAGCGGAAACACAGATACGCAGTATTTT.

This clone was picked up one time. The J gene is TRBJ2-7, the V gene TRBV9; 13 nucleotides align to TRBD2. Trimming cost V 3 bases and J 4 bases; bases outside gene matches: 1. The CDR3 is made up of 14 amino acids. Germline lookup yields CDR1 SGDLS and CDR2 YYNGEE. The CDR3 nucleotides read TGTGCCAGCAGCGAGGGACTAGCGGGATACGAGCAGTACTTC. It specifies CASSEGLAGYEQYF. The full variable domain, with the rest looked up from reference TRBV9 and TRBJ2-7, is DSGVTQTPKHLITATGQRVTLRCSPRSGDLSVYWYQQSLDQGLQFLIQYYNGEERAKGNILERFSAQQFPDLHSELNLSSLELGDSALYFCASSEGLAGYEQYFGPGTRLTVT.

The CDR3 DNA reads as TGTGCCAGCAGCCAAGGATTAGCCGGAGGGAACACCGGGGAGCTGTTTTTT. Translation: CASSQGLAGGNTGELFF. The chain joins TRBV3-1 (or the pseudogene TRBV3-2) to TRBJ2-2, with D maybe TRBD2 (5 bases). CDR1 and CDR2 from the germline V gene are LGHDT and YNNKEL (reference sequence). V lost 1 base and J lost 1, with 13 bases in between. The CDR3 totals 17 residues.

In the case of this clone: An end of the junction does not agree with germline; a read error may underlie this. The chain is built from TRBV25-1 and TRBJ1-4, with 7 bases identical to TRBD1. This CDR3 spans 15 amino acids. Germline V gene lookup returns CDR1 MGHDK and CDR2 SYGVNS. CDR3: CASSESGGGNEKLFF. CDR3 nucleotides: TGTGCCAGCAGCGAATCAGGGGGAGGTAATGAAAAACTGTTTTTT. The complete variable domain, with remaining parts taken from reference TRBV25-1 and TRBJ1-4, reads EADIYQTPRYLVIGTGKKITLECSQTMGHDKMYWYQQDPGMELHLIHYSYGVNSTEKGDLSSESTVSRIRTEHFPLTLESARPSHTSQYLCASSESGGGNEKLFFGSGTQLSVL.